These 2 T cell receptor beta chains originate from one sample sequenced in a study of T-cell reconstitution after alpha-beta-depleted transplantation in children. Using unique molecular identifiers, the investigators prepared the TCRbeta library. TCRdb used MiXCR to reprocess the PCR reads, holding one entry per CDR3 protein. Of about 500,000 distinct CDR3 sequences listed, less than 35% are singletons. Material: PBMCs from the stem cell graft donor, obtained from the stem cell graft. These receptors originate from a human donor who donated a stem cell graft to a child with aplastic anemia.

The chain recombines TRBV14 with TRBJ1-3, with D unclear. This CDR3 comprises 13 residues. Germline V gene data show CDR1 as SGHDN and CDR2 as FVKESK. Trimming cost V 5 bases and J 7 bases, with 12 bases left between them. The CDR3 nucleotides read TGTGCCAGCAGCTATGACACCCTGAACACCATATATTTT. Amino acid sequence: CASSYDTLNTIYF. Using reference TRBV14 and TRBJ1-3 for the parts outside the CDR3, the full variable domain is EAGVTQFPSHSVIEKGQTVTLRCDPISGHDNLYWYRRVMGKEIKFLLHFVKESKQDESGMPNNRFLAERTGGTYSTLKVQPAELEDSGVYFCASSYDTLNTIYFGEGSWLTVV.

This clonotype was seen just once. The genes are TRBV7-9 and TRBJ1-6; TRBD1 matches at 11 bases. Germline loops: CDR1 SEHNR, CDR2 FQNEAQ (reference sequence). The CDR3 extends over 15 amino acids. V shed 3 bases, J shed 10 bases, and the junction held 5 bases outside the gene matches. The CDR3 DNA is TGTGCCAGCAGCTTCTCGGGACAGGGGGGATCACCCCTCCACTTT. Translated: CASSFSGQGGSPLHF.